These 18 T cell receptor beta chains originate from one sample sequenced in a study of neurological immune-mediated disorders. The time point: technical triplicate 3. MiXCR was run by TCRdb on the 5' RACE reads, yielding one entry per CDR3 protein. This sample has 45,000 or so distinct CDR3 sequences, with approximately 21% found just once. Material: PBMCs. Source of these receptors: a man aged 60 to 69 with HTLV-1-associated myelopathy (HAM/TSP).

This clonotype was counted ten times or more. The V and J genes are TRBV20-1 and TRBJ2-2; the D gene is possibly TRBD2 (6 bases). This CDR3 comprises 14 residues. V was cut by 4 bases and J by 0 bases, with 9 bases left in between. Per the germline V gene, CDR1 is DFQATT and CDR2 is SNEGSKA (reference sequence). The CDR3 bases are TGCAGTGCTACGACGGGAGCGAACACCGGGGAGCTGTTTTTT. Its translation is CSATTGANTGELFF.

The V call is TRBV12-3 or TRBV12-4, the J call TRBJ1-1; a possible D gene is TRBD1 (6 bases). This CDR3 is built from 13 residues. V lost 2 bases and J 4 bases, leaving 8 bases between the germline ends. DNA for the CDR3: TGTGCCAGCAGTTTACAGGGGATCACTGAAGCTTTCTTT. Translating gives CASSLQGITEAFF.

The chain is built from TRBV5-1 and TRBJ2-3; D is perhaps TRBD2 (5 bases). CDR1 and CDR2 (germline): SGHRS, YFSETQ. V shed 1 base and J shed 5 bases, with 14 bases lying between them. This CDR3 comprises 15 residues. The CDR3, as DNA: TGCGCCAGCAGCTTGACTACCTTAGGAGGAGATACGCAGTATTTT. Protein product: CASSLTTLGGDTQYF.

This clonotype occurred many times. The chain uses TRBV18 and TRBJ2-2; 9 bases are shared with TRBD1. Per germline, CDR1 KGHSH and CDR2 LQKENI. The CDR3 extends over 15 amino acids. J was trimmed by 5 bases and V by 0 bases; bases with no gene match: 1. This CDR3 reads CASSPPGQGTGELFF. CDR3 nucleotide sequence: TGTGCCAGCTCACCACCGGGACAGGGAACCGGGGAGCTGTTTTTT.

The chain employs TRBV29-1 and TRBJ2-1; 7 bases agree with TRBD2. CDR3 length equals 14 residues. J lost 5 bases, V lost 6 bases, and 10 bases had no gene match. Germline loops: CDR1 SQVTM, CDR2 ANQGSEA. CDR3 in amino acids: CSVEAGAVHNEQFF. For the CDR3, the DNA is TGCAGCGTGGAGGCGGGAGCTGTACACAATGAGCAGTTCTTC.

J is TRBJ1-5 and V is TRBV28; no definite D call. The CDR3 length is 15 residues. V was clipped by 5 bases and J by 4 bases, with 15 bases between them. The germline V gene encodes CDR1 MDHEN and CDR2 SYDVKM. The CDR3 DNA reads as TGTGCCAGCAGTACCCCTGAAGACATAAATCAGCCCCAGCATTTT. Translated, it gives CASSTPEDINQPQHF.

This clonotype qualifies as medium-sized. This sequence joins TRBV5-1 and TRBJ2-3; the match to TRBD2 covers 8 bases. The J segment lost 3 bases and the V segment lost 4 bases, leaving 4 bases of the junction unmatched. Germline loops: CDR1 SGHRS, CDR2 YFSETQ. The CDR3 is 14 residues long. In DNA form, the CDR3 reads TGCGCCAGCAGCCAGGGACTAGTTACAGATACGCAGTATTTT. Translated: CASSQGLVTDTQYF.

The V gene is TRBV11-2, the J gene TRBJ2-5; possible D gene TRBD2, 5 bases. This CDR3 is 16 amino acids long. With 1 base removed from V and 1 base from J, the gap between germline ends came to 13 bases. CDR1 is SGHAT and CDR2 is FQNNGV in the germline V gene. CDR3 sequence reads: CASSLVLGRIQETQYF. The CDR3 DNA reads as TGTGCCAGCAGCTTAGTCCTGGGGAGAATCCAAGAGACCCAGTACTTC.

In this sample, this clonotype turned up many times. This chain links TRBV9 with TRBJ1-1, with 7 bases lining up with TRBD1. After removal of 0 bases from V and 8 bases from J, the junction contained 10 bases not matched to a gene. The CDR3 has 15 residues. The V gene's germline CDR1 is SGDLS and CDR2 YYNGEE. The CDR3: CASSVEGNRGGEAFF. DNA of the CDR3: TGTGCCAGCAGCGTAGAAGGGAACAGGGGAGGAGAAGCTTTCTTT.

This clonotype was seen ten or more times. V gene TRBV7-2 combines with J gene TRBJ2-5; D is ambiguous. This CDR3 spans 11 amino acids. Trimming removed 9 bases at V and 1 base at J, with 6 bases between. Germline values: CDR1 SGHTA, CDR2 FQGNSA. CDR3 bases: TGTGCCAGTGGCCGCCAAGAGACCCAGTACTTC. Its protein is CASGRQETQYF.

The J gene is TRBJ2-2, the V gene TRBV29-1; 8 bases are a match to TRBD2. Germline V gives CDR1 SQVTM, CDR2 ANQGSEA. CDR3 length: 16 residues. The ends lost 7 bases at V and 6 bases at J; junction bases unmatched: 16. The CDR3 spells CSARAPGGQKAGELFF. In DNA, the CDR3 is TGCAGCGCCCGTGCCCCGGGAGGGCAGAAAGCCGGGGAGCTGTTTTTT.

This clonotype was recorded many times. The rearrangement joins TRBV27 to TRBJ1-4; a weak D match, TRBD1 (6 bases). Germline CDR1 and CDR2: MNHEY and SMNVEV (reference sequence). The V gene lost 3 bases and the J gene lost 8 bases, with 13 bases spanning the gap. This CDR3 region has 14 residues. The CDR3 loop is CASSFWGAGEKLFF. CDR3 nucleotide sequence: TGTGCCAGCAGTTTTTGGGGGGCAGGGGAAAAACTGTTTTTT.

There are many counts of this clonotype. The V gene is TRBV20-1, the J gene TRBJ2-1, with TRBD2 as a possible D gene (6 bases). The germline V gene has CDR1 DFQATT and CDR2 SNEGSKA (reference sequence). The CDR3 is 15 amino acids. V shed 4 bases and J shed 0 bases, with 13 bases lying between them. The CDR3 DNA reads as TGCAGTGCTAAATCACTAGCCAGCTCCTACAATGAGCAGTTCTTC. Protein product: CSAKSLASSYNEQFF.

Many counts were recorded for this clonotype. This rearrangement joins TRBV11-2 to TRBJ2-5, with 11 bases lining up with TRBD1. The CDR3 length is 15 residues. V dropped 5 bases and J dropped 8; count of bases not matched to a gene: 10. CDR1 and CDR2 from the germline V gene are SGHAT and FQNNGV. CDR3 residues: CASSQGQGGVDTQYF. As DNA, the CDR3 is TGTGCCAGCAGCCAGGGACAGGGGGGGGTCGACACCCAGTACTTC.

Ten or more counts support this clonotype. The CDR3 bases are TGTGCCAGCAGTGAATATATAACAGGCGGGGATACGCAGTATTTT. Protein product: CASSEYITGGDTQYF. The chain has TRBV25-1 and TRBJ2-3, with D perhaps TRBD1 or TRBD2 (5 bases each). The V end lost 0 bases, the J end lost 6 bases, and 13 bases lay between the germline ends. The CDR3 is 15 amino acids. Germline values: CDR1 MGHDK, CDR2 SYGVNS.

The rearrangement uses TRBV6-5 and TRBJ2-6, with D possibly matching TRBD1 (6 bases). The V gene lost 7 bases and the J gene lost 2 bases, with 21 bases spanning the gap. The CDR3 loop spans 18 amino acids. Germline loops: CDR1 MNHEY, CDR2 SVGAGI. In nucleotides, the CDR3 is TGTGCCAGCACCAAACAGGGTTATAATATGGCTGGGGCCAACGTCCTGACTTTC. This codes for CASTKQGYNMAGANVLTF.

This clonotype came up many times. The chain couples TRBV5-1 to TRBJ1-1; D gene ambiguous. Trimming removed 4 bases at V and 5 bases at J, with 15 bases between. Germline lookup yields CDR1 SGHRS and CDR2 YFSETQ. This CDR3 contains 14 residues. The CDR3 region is CASSIDGRGTEAFF. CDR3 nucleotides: TGCGCCAGCAGCATTGACGGGAGAGGGACTGAAGCTTTCTTT. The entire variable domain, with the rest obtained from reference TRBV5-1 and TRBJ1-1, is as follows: KAGVTQTPRYLIKTRGQQVTLSCSPISGHRSVSWYQQTPGQGLQFLFEYFSETQRNKGNFPGRFSGRQFSNSRSEMNVSTLELGDSALYLCASSIDGRGTEAFFGQGTRLTVV.

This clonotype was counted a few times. The CDR3 sequence is CASSPGLADNEQFF. CDR3 bases: TGTGCCAGCAGTCCCGGACTAGCGGACAATGAGCAGTTCTTC. This chain uses TRBV6-5 with TRBJ2-1, with TRBD2 identical over 10 bases. Trimming at V came to 5 bases and at J to 5 bases, leaving 3 bases not matched to a gene. The CDR3 consists of 14 residues. Germline V gene data show CDR1 as MNHEY and CDR2 as SVGAGI.